This T cell receptor (beta chain) derives from a study of immune cell composition in non-small cell lung cancer. Clones were sequenced by immunoSEQ multiplex PCR, and TCRdb holds only the in-frame ones, with some missing. The data contain 9,500 to 10,000 clones, about two thirds of them seen just once; the ten biggest clones take up more than 7%. DNA was extracted from unsorted cell suspensions stored frozen. This clone was found a few times. Germline loops: CDR1 MNHNS, CDR2 SASEGT. There are 13 residues in the CDR3. Between the trimmed V and J ends, which lost 6 bases and 7 bases, there was a span of 15 bases.

The receptor comes from a human donor with non-small cell lung cancer. The chain combines TRBV6-1 with TRBJ2-5; D may correspond to TRBD1 or TRBD2 (5 bases each). The specimen sequenced was lung tumor tissue. CDR3 protein: CASRGEKVGTQYF. The CDR3 nucleotides are TGTGCCAGCAGGGGGGAGAAGGTTGGGACCCAGTACTTC.